The 6 T cell receptor beta chains below come from one sample, sequenced in a study of blood T cells in healthy people across ages. A J-beta primer mix and a sample-barcoded 5' primer were used in a second PCR of roughly 6 to 12 cycles. TCRdb analysed the 5' RACE reads with MiXCR anew, one entry per CDR3 protein. This repertoire shows fewer than 750,000 distinct CDR3 sequences, more than 45% found once; its top ten account for about 13%. Material: blood. The receptors were sampled from a woman aged 80 or older in good health.

This clonotype was observed a few times. The chain links TRBV7-3 to TRBJ2-2, with TRBD2 matching over 7 bases. The CDR3 is made up of 16 amino acids. V was pared by 2 bases and J by 0 bases, with 3 bases of the junction left unmatched. Per germline, CDR1 SGHTA and CDR2 FQGTGA. The CDR3 DNA reads TGTGCCAGCAGCTTAGGGGGGGTTTCGAACACCGGGGAGCTGTTTTTT. It codes for CASSLGGVSNTGELFF. Together with reference TRBV7-3 and TRBJ2-2, the CDR3 gives the full variable domain: GAGVSQTPSNKVTEKGKYVELRCDPISGHTALYWYRQSLGQGPEFLIYFQGTGAADDSGLPNDRFFAVRPEGSVSTLKIQRTERGDSAVYLCASSLGGVSNTGELFFGEGSRLTVL.

As for this clonotype: It may be a read error: a sequence one base away is much more abundant. The rearrangement joins TRBV7-2 to TRBJ2-3; no definite D call. The ends were cut back, 5 bases at V and 9 bases at J, with 18 bases in the middle. CDR3 size: 14 residues. The germline gives CDR1 SGHTA, CDR2 FQGNSA. In nucleotides, the CDR3 is TGTGCCAGCAGCGTGTACGATAAAATAGACACGCAGTATTTT. Its protein is CASSVYDKIDTQYF. Complete variable domain (other parts from reference TRBV7-2 and TRBJ2-3): GAGVSQSPSNKVTEKGKDVELRCDPISGHTALYWYRQSLGQGLEFLIYFQGNSAPDKSGLPSDRFSAERTGGSVSTLTIQRTQQEDSAVYLCASSVYDKIDTQYFGPGTRLTVL.

This clonotype was recorded once. Sequence at one end of the junction differs from germline and may be a read error. V and J are TRBV5-1 and TRBJ2-2; no clear D gene. The CDR3 consists of 14 residues. The V gene's germline CDR1 is SGHRS and CDR2 YFSETQ. The CDR3 DNA is TGCACCAGCAGCTCTTACCGGCTGGCCGGGGAGCTGTTTTTT. Encoded protein: CTSSSYRLAGELFF.

Worth noting for this clonotype: A much larger clone is a single base away; this may be a read error. V is TRBV7-9 and J is TRBJ2-5, with 8 nucleotides matching TRBD2. The DNA end favors TRBJ2-4, so the J call may be wrong. This CDR3 is 15 amino acids long. Germline-derived CDR1 and CDR2 are SEHNR and FQNEAQ (reference sequence). CDR3 protein: CASSLAREGKNIQYF. CDR3 bases: TGTGCCAGCAGCTTAGCCCGGGAGGGAAAGAACATTCAGTACTTC.

This clonotype has at least ten counts. V usage is TRBV2 and J usage is TRBJ2-1; D perhaps matches TRBD1 (6 bases). CDR3 size: 15 residues. V was trimmed by 3 bases and J by 6 bases, leaving 15 bases between them. The germline V gene has CDR1 SNHLY and CDR2 FYNNEI. The CDR3 nucleotides are TGTGCCAGCAGTGATCGGGCAGGGGCAATCAATGAGCAGTTCTTC. Its protein is CASSDRAGAINEQFF.

The V gene is TRBV7-2, the J gene TRBJ2-3, with D perhaps matching TRBD2 (7 bases). The V end was cut by 4 bases, the J end by 5 bases, with 16 bases between. The CDR3 extends over 15 amino acids. CDR1 and CDR2 (germline): SGHTA, FQGNSA. The CDR3 spells CASSSWGGPRDTQYF. DNA for the CDR3: TGTGCCAGCAGCTCATGGGGGGGGCCGAGAGATACGCAGTATTTT.